This T cell receptor (beta chain) came from a study of blood T cell repertoires in COVID-19. Study-level information: PBMCs, B-cell-depleted T cells, or T cells were the source of the cDNA or gDNA that made up the material.

How the authors handled the data: Amplification of reference gene primers provided the estimated nucleated cell counts. The method was immunoSEQ multiplex PCR; TCRdb's version includes in-frame clones alone and lacks a portion of them. V, J and clone size are those of that table, while D and trimming were read from the DNA. The sample contains 400,000 to 500,000 clones, about 88% of which appear only once. Germline V lookup: CDR1 MNHEY, CDR2 SMNVEV (reference sequence). Trimming left V 3 bases short and J 3 bases short, with 8 bases between. The CDR3 is 13 residues long. The chain carries TRBV27 and TRBJ1-2, with a tentative D call TRBD1 (6 bases). Material: PBMCs or T cells enriched from blood (not recorded which). This clonotype was obtained from a woman between 18 and 30 years old who had been exposed to COVID-19. The CDR3 DNA follows: TGTGCCAGCAGTTTCTCAGGGGACTATGGCTACACCTTC. It is translated as CASSFSGDYGYTF.